The clone carrying this T cell receptor beta chain was observed at least ten times. Its specificity is not known. Every diagnosis used clinical symptoms, serum thyroxine and TRAb, thyroid ultrasound and orbital computed tomography. The authors obtained PBMCs from around 11 ml of fresh peripheral blood. The data derive from a study of T cells in Graves' hyperthyroidism and ophthalmopathy. Between the trimmed V and J ends, which lost 6 bases and 4 bases, there was a span of 19 bases. The CDR3 loop spans 15 amino acids. Germline CDR1 SGHAT, CDR2 FQNNGV. Notes on the study in general: The model anticipated ophthalmopathy a median around six months pre-onset.

Authors of the study amplified TCR beta CDR3 regions from RNA transcripts. During a first-round RT-PCR of the TCR CDR3, the HTBI primer set was used. TCRdb re-called the multiplex PCR reads with MiXCR, one entry per CDR3 protein. The profile shows 500,000 to 650,000 distinct CDR3 sequences, about 20% of them singletons. The sequenced sample was blood. The receptor was derived from a man in his forties with Graves' ophthalmopathy. This chain joins TRBV11-2 and TRBJ2-7, with D possibly matching TRBD2 (7 bases). The CDR3 region has the DNA TGTGCCAGCAGACGAAATGGTGGGGGGGCTTACGAGCAGTACTTC. Residues: CASRRNGGGAYEQYF.